This T cell receptor (beta chain) stems from a study of T cells after yellow fever vaccination (dated by TCRdb to about 2019). For the wider study: Memory subsets (EM, EMRA, CM and Tscm) were sorted on a BD FACS Aria III using CD3, CD45RA, CCR7 and CD95 staining. Bulk TCR alpha and beta repertoires were sequenced longitudinally to track T-cell clones before and after primary and booster YFV17D yellow fever vaccination. Blood samples were taken at several timepoints before and after primary and secondary immunization, and bulk PBMC replicates and cell subsets were isolated. Two healthy male donors, one aged 18 to 30 and one aged 30 to 40 years, were included in the cohort. Sorting of memory subsets took place on days 0, 15 and 45 and at 18 months after primary vaccination, as well as on days 0, 15 and 45 after the 30-year booster. The SMART-Seq v4 Ultra Low Input RNA kit was used to prepare libraries from fractions with low cell numbers.

Here is what the overall study found, with its caveats: Computational filtering was required because FACS-sorted repertoires could contain abundant contaminating clonotypes from the bulk population. After the booster, most clones that had expanded after primary vaccination were detected again (over 95% of CD4 and more than 80% of CD8), suggesting broad maintenance of memory. On day 0, almost all vaccine-responding clonotypes were found to be below detection in the sorted memory subsets. A small fraction of clonotypes appeared in both the CD4 and CD8 compartments, likely as a result of convergent recombination. Only two donors were included in the study, so the extent to which the findings can be generalized is limited. The secondary T-cell response was weaker than the primary response but faster, peaking on day 5 instead of day 15.

TCRdb shows the sequencer as Illumina NovaSeq 6000. TCR cDNA was synthesized by 5'RACE template switching, through which a universal primer site and unique molecular identifiers were introduced. cDNA synthesis was primed from both the TCR alpha and TCR beta constant segments. Library amplification involved two PCR steps, and the second step added sample barcodes and sequencing adapters. Libraries were sequenced on Illumina HiSeq 2500 (2x100 bp) or NovaSeq (2x150 bp). The authors' analysis ran thus. MIGEC was used to demultiplex reads and collapse the reads into UMI consensus sequences, and MiXCR was used for V(D)J alignment. Clonotypes responding to the vaccine were identified with edgeR on replicate PBMC samples, with the criteria of FDR below 0.01 and a log2 fold change above 5 up to day 15. Bulk clonotypes were assigned CD4 or CD8 identity according to which sequenced CD4 or CD8 repertoire held them at higher abundance. To estimate how each clone was distributed across memory phenotypes, clonotype frequencies in memory subsets were weighted by the numbers of FACS-sorted cells. TCRdb itself trimmed the public reads at Q25 with fastp, ran MiXCR and retained productive beta chains. CDR3 protein duplicates are merged, each entry listing the most common genes and DNA. The authors' filters were not applied to this entry. The sample table shows about 50,000 distinct CDR3 sequences, and around 6.1% are seen once. The top ten constitute roughly 30% of the sample.

Reading the label with the study, this specimen's treatment or condition is: live attenuated yellow fever vaccine strain. PBMCs were isolated from peripheral blood using a standard Ficoll-Paque protocol. The RNeasy Micro Kit was used to extract RNA from sorted memory subsets. This clonotype was seen at least ten times. No base qualities exist here, and no much larger clone lies one base off it. Reading from cysteine to phenylalanine, the CDR3 counts 15 amino acids. Of all the DNA, just the CDR3 is kept, 45 bases in frame from base 1. Trimming leaves V shorter by 6 bases and J shorter by 9 bases, with the junction holding 11 bases beyond the gene matches.

Recombination joined TRBV12-3 or TRBV12-4 with TRBJ2-1; TRBD2 matches 10 bases in the middle. This clonotype was obtained from a man aged 18 to 29 who received the YFV17D yellow fever vaccine. The sample was PBMCs, either bulk or a sorted T-cell subset (CD4+, CD8+, memory, or dextramer-sorted; not recorded which), taken on the day of the yellow fever booster vaccination. The CDR3 amino acid sequence is: CASSPRRTSGGEQFF. The bases are TGTGCCAGCAGCCCAAGACGGACTAGCGGAGGTGAGCAGTTCTTC.